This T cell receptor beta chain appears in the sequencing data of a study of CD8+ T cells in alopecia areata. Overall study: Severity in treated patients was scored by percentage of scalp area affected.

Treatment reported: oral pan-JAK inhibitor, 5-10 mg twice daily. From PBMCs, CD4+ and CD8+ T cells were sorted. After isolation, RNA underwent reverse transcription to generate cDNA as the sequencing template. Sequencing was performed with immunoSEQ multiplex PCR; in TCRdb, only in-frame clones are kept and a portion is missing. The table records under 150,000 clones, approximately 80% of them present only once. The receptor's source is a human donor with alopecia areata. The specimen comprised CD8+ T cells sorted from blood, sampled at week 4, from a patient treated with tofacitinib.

In DNA form, the CDR3 reads TGTGCCAGCTCAGAGGGACAGCAGAGCTCCTACGAGCAGTACTTC. Its translation is CASSEGQQSSYEQYF. The rearrangement links TRBV18 to TRBJ2-7, with TRBD1 matching 7 bases. The germline gives CDR1 KGHSH, CDR2 LQKENI. J gave up 0 bases and V 5 bases, and 7 bases lay outside the gene matches. The length of the CDR3 is 15 residues.